This T cell receptor (beta chain) was recovered during a study of OX40 agonist ivuxolimab in advanced cancers. Whole-study context: Every 2 weeks, patients received ivuxolimab intravenously, dosed at 0.01 to 10 mg/kg. At approximately 80% male, the cohort had a mean age of approximately 60 years, ranging from roughly 20 to 90. Whole-study results and caveats: On average, CD8+ T cells showed a greater number of expanded clones than CD4+.

Assay: immunoSEQ multiplex PCR; the TCRdb copy retains only in-frame clones and omits some. Of fewer than 90,000 clones listed, around nine tenths were seen once; the top ten hold around 0.4%. A remark on this clone: Its antigen is currently unknown.

CDR1 and CDR2 from the germline V gene are MGHRA and YSYEKL. Germline trimming cut 0 bases from V and 4 bases from J; bases unmatched to any gene: 7. The CDR3 spans 17 residues. The TCR originated in an adult with an advanced solid tumor such as melanoma, head and neck, liver or kidney cancer. The input for sequencing was CD4+ or CD8+ T cells sorted from blood, taken in a trial of the OX40 agonist ivuxolimab. The rearrangement uses TRBV4-1 and TRBJ1-4; 8 positions match TRBD1. The CDR3 reads CASSQDSGQAINEKLFF. The CDR3 bases are TGCGCCAGCAGCCAAGATTCGGGACAGGCGATTAATGAAAAACTGTTTTTT.